These T cell receptor beta chains were read from a single sample in a study of cytomegalovirus exposure and HLA in healthy donors. Libraries were prepared by immunoSEQ multiplex PCR; TCRdb keeps only in-frame clonotypes and omits some of them. The top ten hold 2.1% of the sample, which has 150,000 or so clones, about 86% seen once. The specimen sequenced was PBMCs. Source of these receptors: a human donor in good health. CDR3s include the opening cysteine and the closing phenylalanine or tryptophan. The order of the fields is V gene, J gene, CDR3 protein.

v_gene: TRBV28; j_gene: TRBJ1-1; CDR3aa: CASSSGGNTEAFF
v_gene: TRBV6-1; j_gene: TRBJ2-1; CDR3aa: CASARAYNEQFF
v_gene: TRBV11-2; j_gene: TRBJ2-7; CDR3aa: CASSLNHYEQYF
v_gene: TRBV7-9; j_gene: TRBJ2-7; CDR3aa: CASSLITQDRSDF
v_gene: TRBV5-4; j_gene: TRBJ1-6; CDR3aa: CASSLGGAGTASRSPLHF
v_gene: TRBV7-8; j_gene: TRBJ2-1; CDR3aa: CASSPSGTSGSNEQFF
v_gene: TRBV7-2; j_gene: TRBJ2-7; CDR3aa: CASSSDRGYEQYF
v_gene: TRBV10-3; j_gene: TRBJ2-7; CDR3aa: CAISTDGSAREQYF
v_gene: TRBV28; j_gene: TRBJ1-5; CDR3aa: CASRSAGVNQPQHF
v_gene: TRBV6-6; j_gene: TRBJ2-1; CDR3aa: CASSYDARAGVIF
v_gene: TRBV19; j_gene: TRBJ2-1; CDR3aa: CASSHKAGAYNEQFF
v_gene: TRBV19; j_gene: TRBJ1-5; CDR3aa: CASSIVHFSNQPQHF
v_gene: TRBV19; j_gene: TRBJ2-1; CDR3aa: CASSPYSGGLYNEQFF
v_gene: TRBV7-2; j_gene: TRBJ2-1; CDR3aa: CASSFPSGGASGYNEQFF
v_gene: TRBV7-9; j_gene: TRBJ2-5; CDR3aa: CASSPEATQYF
v_gene: TRBV5-1; j_gene: TRBJ2-7; CDR3aa: CASSPGDRVLEQYF
v_gene: TRBV28; j_gene: TRBJ1-5; CDR3aa: CASSWTRRALTDQPQHF
v_gene: TRBV5-1; j_gene: TRBJ2-5; CDR3aa: CASSLSAGVSLSQETQYF
v_gene: TRBV6-1; j_gene: TRBJ1-2; CDR3aa: CASSGTGKNYGYTF
v_gene: TRBV18; j_gene: TRBJ2-5; CDR3aa: CASSPSPETQYF
v_gene: TRBV5-6; j_gene: TRBJ2-3; CDR3aa: CASSLEGTQYF
v_gene: TRBV13; j_gene: TRBJ1-1; CDR3aa: CASSPYRGNTEAFF
v_gene: TRBV6-6; j_gene: TRBJ1-2; CDR3aa: CASSPQGAGYTF
v_gene: TRBV29-1; j_gene: TRBJ2-3; CDR3aa: CSVEEGTGGTQYF
v_gene: TRBV29-1; j_gene: TRBJ2-3; CDR3aa: CSVERYLAGGRTDTQYF
v_gene: TRBV5-6; j_gene: TRBJ2-1; CDR3aa: CASSDRGNVNEQFF
v_gene: TRBV6-6; j_gene: TRBJ2-1; CDR3aa: CASSFQYSYNEQFF
v_gene: TRBV7-2; j_gene: TRBJ2-7; CDR3aa: CASSPRGYEQYF
v_gene: TRBV5-4; j_gene: TRBJ1-2; CDR3aa: CASSPDRDYGYTF
v_gene: TRBV6-5; j_gene: TRBJ2-5; CDR3aa: CASGTVTQYF
v_gene: TRBV19; j_gene: TRBJ2-3; CDR3aa: CASSKRGSTDTQYF
v_gene: TRBV10-2; j_gene: TRBJ1-5; CDR3aa: CASSEWDSYQPQHF
v_gene: TRBV6-6; j_gene: TRBJ1-1; CDR3aa: CASSYSNRANTEAFF
v_gene: TRBV18; j_gene: TRBJ2-2; CDR3aa: CASSPGSTGTGELFF
v_gene: TRBV6-5; j_gene: TRBJ2-7; CDR3aa: CASSYDHTSSYEQYF
v_gene: TRBV29-1; j_gene: TRBJ2-1; CDR3aa: CSVGGRSYNEQFF
v_gene: TRBV7-2; j_gene: TRBJ2-5; CDR3aa: CASSLASGRPQTQYF
v_gene: TRBV7-2; j_gene: TRBJ2-3; CDR3aa: CASSLPPFTDTQYF
v_gene: TRBV7-6; j_gene: TRBJ2-4; CDR3aa: CASSLFGTGKNIQYF
v_gene: TRBV29-1; j_gene: TRBJ2-2; CDR3aa: CSVEGRTGELFF
v_gene: TRBV2; j_gene: TRBJ1-1; CDR3aa: CASSPGIFGAFF
v_gene: TRBV5-1; j_gene: TRBJ2-3; CDR3aa: CASSSGDTQYF
v_gene: TRBV7-9; j_gene: TRBJ1-1; CDR3aa: CASSSRQGASTEAFF
v_gene: TRBV7-8; j_gene: TRBJ1-1; CDR3aa: CASSPIPGQGEAFF
v_gene: TRBV5-6; j_gene: TRBJ2-1; CDR3aa: CASEGLAGNEQFF
v_gene: TRBV9; j_gene: TRBJ1-3; CDR3aa: CASSPQGQPASGNTIYF
v_gene: TRBV18; j_gene: TRBJ2-7; CDR3aa: CASSLRASRQGSNEQYF
v_gene: TRBV9; j_gene: TRBJ2-5; CDR3aa: CASSVSRGGGRQETQYF
v_gene: TRBV19; j_gene: TRBJ1-1; CDR3aa: CASTTTPGGGEAFF
v_gene: TRBV7-3; j_gene: TRBJ2-5; CDR3aa: CASSLTGEPQETQYF
v_gene: TRBV19; j_gene: TRBJ2-7; CDR3aa: CASSARQGAYEQYF